Shown below are 8 T cell receptor beta chains from a single sample sequenced in a study of blood T cell repertoires in COVID-19. Repertoires were generated with immunoSEQ multiplex PCR, while TCRdb's copy carries only in-frame clones and drops some. Among about 250,000 clones, 80% to 90% were seen once, and the ten largest hold approximately 1.3%. Input material: peripheral blood. These receptors all stem from a man older than 75 with acute or convalescent COVID-19.

The chain employs TRBV7-2 and TRBJ2-7; a weak D match, TRBD2 (5 bases). Per germline, CDR1 SGHTA and CDR2 FQGNSA. Between the trimmed V and J ends, which lost 5 bases and 2 bases, there was a span of 13 bases. The length of the CDR3 is 14 residues. The CDR3 region has the DNA TGTGCCAGCAGCCCGGGGATTTTCCCCTACGAGCAGTACTTC. Translation gives CASSPGIFPYEQYF.

The rearrangement joins TRBV4-2 to TRBJ2-7; D perhaps matches TRBD1 (7 bases). V gave up 1 base and J gave up 7 bases, with 17 bases separating them. Germline V CDR1 and CDR2: LGHNA, YNFKEQ. The CDR3 consists of 15 residues. In nucleotides, the CDR3 is TGTGCCAGCAGCCAAGTAGGGTGGCAGGGGGGAGAGCAGTACTTC. Translating gives CASSQVGWQGGEQYF.

The chain combines TRBV6-5 with TRBJ1-6; 9 bases map to TRBD1. Germline loops: CDR1 MNHEY, CDR2 SVGAGI. CDR3 length equals 14 residues. J gave up 8 bases and V 4 bases, and 3 bases lay outside the gene matches. CDR3 sequence reads: CASSSDRGYSPLHF. In DNA form, the CDR3 reads TGTGCCAGCAGTTCGGACAGGGGATATTCACCCCTCCACTTT.

The chain joins TRBV7-8 to TRBJ2-2; 7 bases match TRBD2. Germline loops: CDR1 SGHVS, CDR2 FQNEAQ. V shed 5 bases, J shed 0 bases, and the junction held 3 bases outside the gene matches. There are 15 residues in the CDR3. The CDR3 DNA reads TGTGCCAGCAGCCGTAGCGGGCCGAACACCGGGGAGCTGTTTTTT. Translating gives CASSRSGPNTGELFF.

About this clone itself: This sample includes further DNA sequences coding for the same CDR3. This chain connects TRBV2 to TRBJ1-5, with 8 bases fitting TRBD1. The CDR3 is made up of 14 amino acids. Per the germline V gene, CDR1 is SNHLY and CDR2 is FYNNEI. J gave up 1 base and V 4 bases, and 0 bases lay outside the gene matches. The CDR3 reads CASSGQGSNQPQHF. Here the CDR3 DNA reads TGTGCCAGCAGTGGACAGGGGAGCAATCAGCCCCAGCATTTT.

This sequence joins TRBV6-6 and TRBJ1-5; 7 bases align to TRBD1. Germline CDR1 and CDR2: MNHNY and SVGAGI (reference sequence). V trimming: 6 bases; J trimming: 4 bases; junction bases outside the gene matches: 6. The CDR3 covers 14 residues. The chain's CDR3 is CASRAGGMNQPQHF. DNA for the CDR3: TGTGCCAGCAGAGCAGGGGGAATGAATCAGCCCCAGCATTTT.

Only one count was recorded for this clone. J is TRBJ2-1 and V is TRBV5-1, with 10 positions matching TRBD2. The CDR3 covers 16 residues. V lost 4 bases, J lost 3 bases, and 7 bases stayed unmatched. Germline V gives CDR1 SGHRS, CDR2 YFSETQ. This CDR3 is CASSQHSSGSYNEQFF. The CDR3 DNA sequence: TGCGCCAGCAGCCAACATTCTAGCGGGAGCTACAATGAGCAGTTCTTC.

V usage is TRBV19 and J usage is TRBJ1-3, with D possibly TRBD1 on 6 matching bases. The CDR3 contains 15 residues. Per the germline V gene, CDR1 is LNHDA and CDR2 is SQIVND (reference sequence). Trimming left V 3 bases short and J 0 bases short, with 9 bases between. The CDR3 region has the DNA TGTGCCAGTAGTATGCGGGGGCGCTCTGGAAACACCATATATTTT. It encodes CASSMRGRSGNTIYF.